This TCR beta chain was identified during a study of T cell repertoires in cytomegalovirus infection. TCRdb used MiXCR to reprocess the reads, holding one entry per CDR3 protein. The sample carries some 150,000 distinct CDR3 sequences, about 6% recorded once. The CDR3 loop spans 13 amino acids. Trimming removed 1 base from V and 1 base from J, with 3 bases in between. Germline CDR1 and CDR2: SNHLY and FYNNEI. This receptor was taken from a human donor in good health (CMV status not recorded). Some clones in this sample may be carry-over from other donors' samples. This rearrangement joins TRBV2 to TRBJ2-3, with no clear D. Material for sequencing was PBMCs. CDR3 nucleotide sequence: TGTGCCAGCAGTGAAGAGGGCACAGATACGCAGTATTTT. This translates into CASSEEGTDTQYF.